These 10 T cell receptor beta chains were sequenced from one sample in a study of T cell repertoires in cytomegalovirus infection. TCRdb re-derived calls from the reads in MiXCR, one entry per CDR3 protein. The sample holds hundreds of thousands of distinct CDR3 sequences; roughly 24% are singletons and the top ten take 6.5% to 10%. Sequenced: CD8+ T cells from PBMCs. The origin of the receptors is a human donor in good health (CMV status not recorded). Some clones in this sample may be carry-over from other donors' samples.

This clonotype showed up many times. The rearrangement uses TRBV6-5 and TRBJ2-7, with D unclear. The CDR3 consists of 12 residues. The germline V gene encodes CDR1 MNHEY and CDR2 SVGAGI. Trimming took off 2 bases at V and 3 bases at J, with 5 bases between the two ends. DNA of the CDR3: TGTGCCAGCAGTTACAACCGCTACGAGCAGTACTTC. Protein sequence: CASSYNRYEQYF.

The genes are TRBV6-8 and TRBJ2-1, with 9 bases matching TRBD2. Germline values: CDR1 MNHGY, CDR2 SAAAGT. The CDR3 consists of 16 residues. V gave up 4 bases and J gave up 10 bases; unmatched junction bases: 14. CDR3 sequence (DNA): TGTGCCAGCAGTTCCCCGCAGGGAGCGGGGGGCTGGGAGCAGTTCTTC. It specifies CASSSPQGAGGWEQFF.

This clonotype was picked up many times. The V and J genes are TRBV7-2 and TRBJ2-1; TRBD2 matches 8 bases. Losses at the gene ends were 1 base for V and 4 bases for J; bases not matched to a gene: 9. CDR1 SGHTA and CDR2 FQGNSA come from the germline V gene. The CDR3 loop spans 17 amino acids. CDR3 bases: TGTGCCAGCAGCTTAGACTCTGGGACTAGGGTATACAATGAGCAGTTCTTC. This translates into CASSLDSGTRVYNEQFF.

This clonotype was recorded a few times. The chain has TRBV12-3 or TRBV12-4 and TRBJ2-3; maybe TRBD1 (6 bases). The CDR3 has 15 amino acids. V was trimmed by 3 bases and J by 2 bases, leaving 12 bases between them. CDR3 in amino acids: CASSFRDKDTDTQYF. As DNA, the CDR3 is TGTGCCAGCAGTTTCCGGGACAAGGACACAGATACGCAGTATTTT.

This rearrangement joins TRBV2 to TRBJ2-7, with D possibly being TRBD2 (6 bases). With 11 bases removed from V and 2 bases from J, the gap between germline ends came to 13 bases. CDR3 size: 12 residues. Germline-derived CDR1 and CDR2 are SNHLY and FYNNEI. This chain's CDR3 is CAYGGSTYEQYV. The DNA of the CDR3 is TGTGCCTACGGGGGATCCACCTACGAGCAGTACGTC.

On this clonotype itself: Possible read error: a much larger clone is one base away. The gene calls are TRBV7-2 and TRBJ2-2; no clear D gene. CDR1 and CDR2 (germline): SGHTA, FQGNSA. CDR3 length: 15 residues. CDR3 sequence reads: CASSPRQKNIGELFF. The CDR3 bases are TGTGCCAGCAGCCCCCGACAAAAAAACATCGGGGAGCTGTTTTTT.

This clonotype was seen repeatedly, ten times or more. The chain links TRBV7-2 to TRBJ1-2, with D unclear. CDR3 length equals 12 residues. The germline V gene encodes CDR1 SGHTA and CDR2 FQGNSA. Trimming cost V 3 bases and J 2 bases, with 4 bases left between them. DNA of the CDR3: TGTGCCAGCAGCTTGGACAACTATGGCTACACCTTC. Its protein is CASSLDNYGYTF.

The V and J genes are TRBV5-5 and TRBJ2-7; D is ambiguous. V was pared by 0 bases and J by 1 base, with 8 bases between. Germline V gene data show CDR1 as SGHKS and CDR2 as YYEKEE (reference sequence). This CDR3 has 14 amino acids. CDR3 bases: TGTGCCAGCAGCTTGGCCCCCGTTTCCTACGAGCAGTACGTC. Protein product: CASSLAPVSYEQYV.

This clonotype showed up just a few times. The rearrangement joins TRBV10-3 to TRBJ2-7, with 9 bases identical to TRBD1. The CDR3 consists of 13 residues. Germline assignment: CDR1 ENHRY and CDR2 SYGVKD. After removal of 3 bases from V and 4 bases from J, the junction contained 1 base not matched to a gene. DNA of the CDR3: TGTGCCATCAGTGACGGGACAGGGTACGAGCAGTACGTC. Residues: CAISDGTGYEQYV.

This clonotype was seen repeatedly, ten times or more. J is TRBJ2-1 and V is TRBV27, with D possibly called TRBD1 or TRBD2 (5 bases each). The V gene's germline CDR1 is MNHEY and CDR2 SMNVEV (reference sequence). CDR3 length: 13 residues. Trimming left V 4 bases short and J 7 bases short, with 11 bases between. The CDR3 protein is CASSSGWGNEQFF. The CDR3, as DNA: TGTGCCAGCAGTTCTGGGTGGGGGAATGAGCAGTTCTTC.